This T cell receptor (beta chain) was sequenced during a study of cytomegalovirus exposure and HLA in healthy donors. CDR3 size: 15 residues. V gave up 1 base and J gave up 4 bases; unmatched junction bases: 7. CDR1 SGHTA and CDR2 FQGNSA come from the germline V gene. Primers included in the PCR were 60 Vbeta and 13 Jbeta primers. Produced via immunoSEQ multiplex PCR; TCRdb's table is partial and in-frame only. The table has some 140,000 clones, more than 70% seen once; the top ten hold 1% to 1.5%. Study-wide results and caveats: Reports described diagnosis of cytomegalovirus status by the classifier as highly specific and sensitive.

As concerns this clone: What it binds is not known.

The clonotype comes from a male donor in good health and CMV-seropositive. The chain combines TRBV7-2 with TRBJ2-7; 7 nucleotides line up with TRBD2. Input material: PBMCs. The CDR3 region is CASSLGGGSGYEQYF. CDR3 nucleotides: TGTGCCAGCAGCTTAGGGGGCGGGAGCGGGTACGAGCAGTACTTC.